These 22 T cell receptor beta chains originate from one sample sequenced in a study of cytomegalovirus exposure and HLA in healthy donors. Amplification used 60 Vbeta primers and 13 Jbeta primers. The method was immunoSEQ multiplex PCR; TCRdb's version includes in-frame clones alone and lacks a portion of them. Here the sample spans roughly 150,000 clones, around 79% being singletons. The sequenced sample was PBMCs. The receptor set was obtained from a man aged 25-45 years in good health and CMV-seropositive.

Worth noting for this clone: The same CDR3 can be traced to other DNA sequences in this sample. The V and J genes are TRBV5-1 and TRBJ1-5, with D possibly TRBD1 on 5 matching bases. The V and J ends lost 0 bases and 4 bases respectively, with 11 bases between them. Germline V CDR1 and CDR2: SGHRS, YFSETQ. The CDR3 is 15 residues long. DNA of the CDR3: TGCGCCAGCAGCTTGGTGGCTGGGGGGAATCAGCCCCAGCATTTT. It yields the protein CASSLVAGGNQPQHF. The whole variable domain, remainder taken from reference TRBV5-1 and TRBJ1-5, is KAGVTQTPRYLIKTRGQQVTLSCSPISGHRSVSWYQQTPGQGLQFLFEYFSETQRNKGNFPGRFSGRQFSNSRSEMNVSTLELGDSALYLCASSLVAGGNQPQHFGDGTRLSIL.

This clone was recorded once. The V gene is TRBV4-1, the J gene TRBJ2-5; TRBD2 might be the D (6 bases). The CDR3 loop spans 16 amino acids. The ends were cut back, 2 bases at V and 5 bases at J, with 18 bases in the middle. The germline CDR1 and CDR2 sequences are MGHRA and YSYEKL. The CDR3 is CASSQRSSLAAETQYF. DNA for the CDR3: TGCGCCAGCAGCCAAAGGTCATCACTAGCAGCTGAGACCCAGTACTTC.

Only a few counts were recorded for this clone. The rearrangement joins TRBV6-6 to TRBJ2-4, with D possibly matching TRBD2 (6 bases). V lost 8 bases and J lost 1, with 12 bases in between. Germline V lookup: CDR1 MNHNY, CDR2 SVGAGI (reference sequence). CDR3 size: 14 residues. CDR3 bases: TGTGCCAGCTATCTCGGGGGTGCCAAAAACATTCAGTACTTC. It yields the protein CASYLGGAKNIQYF.

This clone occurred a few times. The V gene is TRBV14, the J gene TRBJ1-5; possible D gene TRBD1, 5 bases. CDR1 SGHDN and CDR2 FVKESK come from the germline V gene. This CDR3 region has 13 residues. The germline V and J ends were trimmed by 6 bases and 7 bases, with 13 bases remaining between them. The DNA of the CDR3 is TGTGCCAGCAGTAGGGGTCAGACACAGCCCCAGCATTTT. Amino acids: CASSRGQTQPQHF. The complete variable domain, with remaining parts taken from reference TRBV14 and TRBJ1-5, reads EAGVTQFPSHSVIEKGQTVTLRCDPISGHDNLYWYRRVMGKEIKFLLHFVKESKQDESGMPNNRFLAERTGGTYSTLKVQPAELEDSGVYFCASSRGQTQPQHFGDGTRLSIL.

CDR3 in DNA: TGTGCCGGGTCCCAGGACACTGTCTACAATGAGCAGTTCTTC. This encodes CAGSQDTVYNEQFF. The chain combines TRBV7-9 with TRBJ2-1; possibly TRBD1 for D (5 bases). Trimming stripped 11 bases from V and 3 bases from J, with 17 bases between. The CDR3 has 14 residues. Germline CDR1 reads SEHNR; CDR2 reads FQNEAQ (reference sequence).

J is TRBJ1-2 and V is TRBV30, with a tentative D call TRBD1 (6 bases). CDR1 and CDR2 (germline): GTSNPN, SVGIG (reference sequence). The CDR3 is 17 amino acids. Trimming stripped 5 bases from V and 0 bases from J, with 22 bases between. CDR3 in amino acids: CAWAPGGPHIPNYGYTF. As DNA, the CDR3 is TGTGCCTGGGCCCCCGGGGGGCCGCACATTCCTAACTATGGCTACACCTTC.

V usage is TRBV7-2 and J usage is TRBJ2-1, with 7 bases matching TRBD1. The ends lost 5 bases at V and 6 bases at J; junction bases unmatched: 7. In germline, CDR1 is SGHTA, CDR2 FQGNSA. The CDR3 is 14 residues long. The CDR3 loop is CASSTPDRVNEQFF. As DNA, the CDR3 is TGTGCCAGCAGCACCCCAGACAGGGTCAATGAGCAGTTCTTC.

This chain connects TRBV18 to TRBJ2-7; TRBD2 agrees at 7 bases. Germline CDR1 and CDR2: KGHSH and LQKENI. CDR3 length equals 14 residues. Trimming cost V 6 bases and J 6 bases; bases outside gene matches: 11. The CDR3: CASSTYGPGGEQYF. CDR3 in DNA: TGTGCCAGCTCGACGTACGGCCCGGGGGGCGAGCAGTACTTC.

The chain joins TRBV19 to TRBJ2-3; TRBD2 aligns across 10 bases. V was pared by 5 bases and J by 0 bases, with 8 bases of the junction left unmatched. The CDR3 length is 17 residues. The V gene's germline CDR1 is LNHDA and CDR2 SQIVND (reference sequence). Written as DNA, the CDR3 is TGTGCCAGTAGTTACTGGACTAGCGGCCCTAGCACAGATACGCAGTATTTT. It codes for CASSYWTSGPSTDTQYF. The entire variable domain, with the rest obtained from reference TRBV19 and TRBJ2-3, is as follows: DGGITQSPKYLFRKEGQNVTLSCEQNLNHDAMYWYRQDPGQGLRLIYYSQIVNDFQKGDIAEGYSVSREKKESFPLTVTSAQKNPTAFYLCASSYWTSGPSTDTQYFGPGTRLTVL.

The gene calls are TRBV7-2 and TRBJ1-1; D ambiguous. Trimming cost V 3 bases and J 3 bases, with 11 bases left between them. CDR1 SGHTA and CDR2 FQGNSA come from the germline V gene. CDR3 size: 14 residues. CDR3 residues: CASSFGSPYTEAFF. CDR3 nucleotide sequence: TGTGCCAGCAGCTTTGGGAGCCCGTACACTGAAGCTTTCTTT.

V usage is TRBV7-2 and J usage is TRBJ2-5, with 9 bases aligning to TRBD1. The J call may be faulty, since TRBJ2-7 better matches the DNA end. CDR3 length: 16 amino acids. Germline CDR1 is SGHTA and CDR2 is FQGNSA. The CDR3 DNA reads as TGTGCCAGCAGCCAAGGCAGGACAGGGGTCTCCTACGAGCAGTACTTC. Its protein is CASSQGRTGVSYEQYF.

The CDR3 coding sequence is TGTGCCACCAGCAGAGAGGGTTCGGGACTAGGGCCAGAGACCCAGTACTTC. Encoded protein: CATSREGSGLGPETQYF. V usage is TRBV15 and J usage is TRBJ2-5; 8 bases map to TRBD2. The CDR3 contains 17 residues. Trimming cost V 0 bases and J 4 bases; bases outside gene matches: 10. Germline values: CDR1 LNHNV, CDR2 YYDKDF (reference sequence).

CDR3 loop: CSVEGKQGVQETQYF. The DNA for the CDR3 is TGCAGCGTAGAGGGGAAACAGGGCGTACAAGAGACCCAGTACTTC. The chain is built from TRBV29-1 and TRBJ2-5; perhaps TRBD1 as D (6 bases). The germline V gene encodes CDR1 SQVTM and CDR2 ANQGSEA. This CDR3 spans 15 amino acids. The germline V and J ends were trimmed by 6 bases and 2 bases, with 19 bases remaining between them.

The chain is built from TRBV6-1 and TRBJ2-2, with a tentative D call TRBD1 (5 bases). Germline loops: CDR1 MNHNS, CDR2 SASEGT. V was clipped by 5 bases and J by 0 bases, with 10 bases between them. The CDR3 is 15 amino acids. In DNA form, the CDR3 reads TGTGCCAGCAGTCGAGACAGTCCGAACACCGGGGAGCTGTTTTTT. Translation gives CASSRDSPNTGELFF.

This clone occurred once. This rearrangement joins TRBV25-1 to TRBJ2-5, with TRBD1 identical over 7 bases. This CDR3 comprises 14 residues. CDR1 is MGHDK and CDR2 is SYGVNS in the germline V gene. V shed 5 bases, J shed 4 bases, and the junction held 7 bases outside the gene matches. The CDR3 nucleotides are TGTGCCAGCAGTACTGACAGGGTTGGAGAGACCCAGTACTTC. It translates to CASSTDRVGETQYF.

CDR3 nucleotides: TGTGCCAGTAGTGCCTGGGGGGGCAATCAGCCCCAGCATTTT. It encodes CASSAWGGNQPQHF. This chain joins TRBV19 and TRBJ1-5; maybe TRBD1 (5 bases). This CDR3 contains 14 residues. Germline V gene data show CDR1 as LNHDA and CDR2 as SQIVND (reference sequence). With 5 bases removed from V and 2 bases from J, the gap between germline ends came to 10 bases. The whole variable domain, filled in from reference TRBV19 and TRBJ1-5, reads DGGITQSPKYLFRKEGQNVTLSCEQNLNHDAMYWYRQDPGQGLRLIYYSQIVNDFQKGDIAEGYSVSREKKESFPLTVTSAQKNPTAFYLCASSAWGGNQPQHFGDGTRLSIL.

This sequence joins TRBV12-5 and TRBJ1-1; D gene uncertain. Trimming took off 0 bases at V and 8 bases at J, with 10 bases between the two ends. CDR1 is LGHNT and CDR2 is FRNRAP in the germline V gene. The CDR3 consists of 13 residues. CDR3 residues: CASGLVGLPEAFF. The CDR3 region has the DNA TGTGCTAGTGGTTTGGTTGGCCTCCCAGAAGCTTTCTTT.

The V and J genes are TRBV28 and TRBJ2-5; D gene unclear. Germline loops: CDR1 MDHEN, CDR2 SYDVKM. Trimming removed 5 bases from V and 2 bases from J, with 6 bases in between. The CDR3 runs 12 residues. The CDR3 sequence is CASSIIQETQYF. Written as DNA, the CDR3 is TGTGCCAGCAGTATAATACAAGAGACCCAGTACTTC.

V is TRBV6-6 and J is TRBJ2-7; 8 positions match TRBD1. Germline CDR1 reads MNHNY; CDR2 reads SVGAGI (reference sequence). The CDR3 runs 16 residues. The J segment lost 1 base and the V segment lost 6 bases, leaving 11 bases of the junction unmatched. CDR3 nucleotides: TGTGCCAGCAGCAACACTGGACAGGGAAAGTCCTACGAGCAGTACTTC. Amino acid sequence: CASSNTGQGKSYEQYF.

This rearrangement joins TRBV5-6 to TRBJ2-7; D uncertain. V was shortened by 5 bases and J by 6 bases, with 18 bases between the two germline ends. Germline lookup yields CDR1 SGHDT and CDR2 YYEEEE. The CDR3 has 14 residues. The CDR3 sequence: CASSPLRHLGEQYF. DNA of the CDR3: TGTGCCAGCAGTCCGCTGCGTCACCTTGGCGAGCAGTACTTC.

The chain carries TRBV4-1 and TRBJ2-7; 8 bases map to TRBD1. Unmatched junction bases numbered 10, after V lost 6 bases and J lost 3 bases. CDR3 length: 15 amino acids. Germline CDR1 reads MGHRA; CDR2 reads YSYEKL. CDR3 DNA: TGCGCCAGCAGTTACCCGGGACAGGTCCTCTACGAGCAGTACTTC. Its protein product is CASSYPGQVLYEQYF.

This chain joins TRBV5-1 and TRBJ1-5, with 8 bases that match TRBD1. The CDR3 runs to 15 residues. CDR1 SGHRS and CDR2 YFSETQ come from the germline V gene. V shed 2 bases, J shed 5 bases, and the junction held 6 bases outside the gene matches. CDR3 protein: CASSFTGQGHQPQHF. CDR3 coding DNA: TGCGCCAGCAGCTTCACCGGACAGGGCCATCAGCCCCAGCATTTT.